A single sample gave rise to the 23 T cell receptor beta chains below, sequenced in a study of T cells in Graves' hyperthyroidism and ophthalmopathy (dated by TCRdb to the late 2010s). Library generation was performed with multiplex PCR. TCRdb lists the instrument as Illumina HiSeq 2000. TCR beta CDR3 regions were amplified from RNA transcripts. The first round of RT-PCR for the TCR CDR3 was performed with the HTBI primer set and the Qiagen OneStep RT-PCR kit. The public reads were quality trimmed at Q25 with fastp and then assembled into clones with MiXCR by TCRdb, keeping productive beta chains. Duplicate CDR3 protein sequences are folded into a single record with the most common DNA and genes. The sample includes about 530,000 distinct CDR3 sequences, with 17% observed a single time. Clones ranked in the top ten supply roughly 15% of the sample. Source material: blood. The receptor set was obtained from a woman in her late teens or twenties with Graves' ophthalmopathy.

CDR3 residues: CASSLKGGAGVAKNIQYF. The CDR3 DNA reads as TGTGCCAGCAGCCTCAAGGGAGGGGCGGGAGTAGCCAAAAACATTCAGTACTTC. The V and J genes are TRBV4-2 and TRBJ2-4, with 7 bases lining up with TRBD2. CDR1 and CDR2 from the germline V gene are LGHNA and YNFKEQ. With V trimmed by 4 bases and J by 0 bases, 12 bases remained unmatched. The CDR3 is 18 amino acids.

The chain links TRBV2 to TRBJ1-3, with no clear D. CDR1 is SNHLY and CDR2 is FYNNEI in the germline V gene. V dropped 1 base and J dropped 0 bases, with 7 bases sitting between them. This CDR3 spans 15 amino acids. The CDR3 bases are TGTGCCAGCAGTGAAGAGGCAAGCTCTGGAAACACCATATATTTT. Amino acids: CASSEEASSGNTIYF.

The chain links TRBV20-1 to TRBJ2-5; TRBD2 might be the D (5 bases). Germline V gene sequence: CDR1 DFQATT, CDR2 SNEGSKA (reference sequence). Trimming took 3 bases from V and 5 from J, leaving 19 bases between them. This CDR3 is 15 amino acids long. The CDR3 spells CSASTGLLVIETQYF. The CDR3 region has the DNA TGCAGTGCTAGTACCGGACTCCTTGTAATCGAGACCCAGTACTTC.

The chain uses TRBV4-2 and TRBJ2-1, with D perhaps matching TRBD1 or TRBD2 (5 bases each). V was clipped by 5 bases and J by 9 bases, with 8 bases between them. This CDR3 has 11 amino acids. Germline-derived CDR1 and CDR2 are LGHNA and YNFKEQ. The chain's CDR3 is CASSGAGEQFF. The CDR3 bases are TGTGCCAGCAGCGGGGCGGGTGAGCAGTTCTTC.

On this clonotype itself: A much more abundant neighbour one base away suggests this may be a read error. J is TRBJ1-5 and V is TRBV6-1; possible D gene TRBD1, 6 bases. CDR1 MNHNS and CDR2 SASEGT come from the germline V gene. The CDR3 consists of 16 residues. Trimming cost V 5 bases and J 6 bases, with 20 bases left between them. In DNA form, the CDR3 reads TGTGCCAGCAGTCCCAAAGGACAGATATTCAGTCAGCCCCAGCATTTT. Translating it yields CASSPKGQIFSQPQHF.

The CDR3 loop reads CASSLLGRSGVGYTF. The DNA of the CDR3 is TGTGCCAGCAGTCTACTCGGACGGTCTGGTGTTGGCTACACCTTC. The chain uses TRBV27 and TRBJ1-2; D remains unclear. V lost 5 bases to trimming and J lost 7 bases, with 20 bases between them. Per the germline V gene, CDR1 is MNHEY and CDR2 is SMNVEV (reference sequence). This CDR3 spans 15 amino acids.

This clonotype was recorded many times. The chain combines TRBV5-1 with TRBJ2-1; the match to TRBD2 covers 9 bases. Germline V CDR1 and CDR2: SGHRS, YFSETQ. This CDR3 region has 16 residues. With 3 bases clipped from V and 6 bases from J, the junction kept 10 bases outside the gene matches. CDR3 loop: CASSSHGGRALNEQFF. The CDR3 DNA follows: TGCGCCAGCAGCTCCCATGGCGGGAGGGCCCTCAATGAGCAGTTCTTC.

This clonotype was seen at least ten times. The chain carries TRBV30 and TRBJ2-5; D is perhaps TRBD1 (6 bases). V shed 2 bases and J shed 0 bases, with 7 bases lying between them. Germline lookup yields CDR1 GTSNPN and CDR2 SVGIG (reference sequence). The CDR3 sequence is 13 residues long. Here the CDR3 reads CAWSRGYQETQYF. Here the CDR3 DNA reads TGTGCCTGGAGTAGGGGGTACCAAGAGACCCAGTACTTC.

This clonotype has only a few counts. This clone may be a read error of a much larger clone one base away. As DNA, the CDR3 is TGTGCCAGCAGCTTAGTAGGGTTTAACATGAACACTGAAGCTCTCTTT. It encodes CASSLVGFNMNTEALF. This sequence joins TRBV7-2 and TRBJ1-1, with D uncertain. Germline values: CDR1 SGHTA, CDR2 FQGNSA. This CDR3 region has 16 residues.

In this sample, this clonotype turned up a few times. The rearrangement uses TRBV20-1 and TRBJ2-3; 9 nucleotides match TRBD2. This CDR3 is 13 amino acids long. Losses at the gene ends were 7 bases for V and 5 bases for J; bases not matched to a gene: 7. CDR1 is DFQATT, CDR2 SNEGSKA, per germline (reference sequence). The CDR3 loop is CSGGLANEDTQYF. Here the CDR3 DNA reads TGCAGTGGGGGACTAGCCAATGAAGATACGCAGTATTTT.

This clonotype has a handful of counts. The chain joins TRBV5-5 to TRBJ1-1, with a weak D call TRBD1 (5 bases). Between the trimmed V and J ends, which lost 4 bases and 1 base, there was a span of 14 bases. The CDR3 sequence is 15 residues long. Germline V CDR1 and CDR2: SGHKS, YYEKEE (reference sequence). This chain's CDR3 is CASSPLLQANTEAFF. CDR3 nucleotides: TGTGCCAGCAGCCCATTGTTACAGGCGAACACTGAAGCTTTCTTT.

The chain couples TRBV7-2 to TRBJ2-3, with TRBD2 identical over 11 bases. Germline CDR1 reads SGHTA; CDR2 reads FQGNSA. The CDR3 contains 16 residues. After removal of 5 bases from V and 6 bases from J, the junction contained 10 bases not matched to a gene. The CDR3 here is CASSPWVAGGTDTQYF. CDR3 bases: TGTGCCAGCAGCCCATGGGTAGCGGGAGGGACGGATACGCAGTATTTT.

The chain joins TRBV2 to TRBJ2-3, with 10 bases that match TRBD2. The V gene end was trimmed by 6 bases and the J gene end by 5 bases; junction bases not matched to a gene: 5. The germline gives CDR1 SNHLY, CDR2 FYNNEI. CDR3 length: 14 amino acids. The CDR3 coding sequence is TGTGCCAGCAGCCCGGGACTAGCGAGAGATACGCAGTATTTT. This gives the protein CASSPGLARDTQYF.

The sample holds a few counts of this clonotype. The chain carries TRBV5-1 and TRBJ1-3, with a possible D match to TRBD1 (6 bases). V lost 7 bases and J 0 bases, leaving 14 bases between the germline ends. This CDR3 contains 15 residues. CDR1 and CDR2 from the germline V gene are SGHRS and YFSETQ. The chain's CDR3 is CASRTDLNSGNTIYF. Written as DNA, the CDR3 is TGCGCCAGCCGGACAGACCTTAACTCTGGAAACACCATATATTTT.

The CDR3 region has the DNA TGTGCCAGCAGCCTTGTGGGGGGCCGGGAGAATGAGCAGTTCTTC. It is translated as CASSLVGGRENEQFF. The J gene is TRBJ2-1, the V gene TRBV6-1; D might be TRBD1 or TRBD2, each matching 6 bases. V was shortened by 6 bases and J by 7 bases, with 19 bases between the two germline ends. Germline V gene data show CDR1 as MNHNS and CDR2 as SASEGT. CDR3 length: 15 amino acids.

This clonotype came up once. The rearrangement uses TRBV14 and TRBJ1-2; D possibly corresponds to TRBD1 (6 bases). The germline gives CDR1 SGHDN, CDR2 FVKESK. The CDR3 loop spans 16 amino acids. Trimming stripped 1 base from V and 3 bases from J, with 15 bases between. CDR3 residues: CASSQVPPGHHYGYTF. CDR3 in DNA: TGTGCCAGCAGCCAAGTCCCCCCGGGACACCACTATGGCTACACCTTC.

This clonotype appeared many times. The chain carries TRBV30 and TRBJ2-3; D is uncertain. V dropped 4 bases and J dropped 3 bases, with 5 bases sitting between them. CDR3 length: 11 residues. CDR1 is GTSNPN, CDR2 SVGIG, per germline (reference sequence). DNA of the CDR3: TGTGCCTGGACTGGAACAGATACGCAGTATTTT. Residues: CAWTGTDTQYF.

This clonotype was detected ten times or more. This chain joins TRBV7-2 and TRBJ2-1; a weak D match, TRBD2 (6 bases). CDR1 and CDR2 from the germline V gene are SGHTA and FQGNSA. This CDR3 is 17 amino acids long. V was clipped by 1 base and J by 5 bases, with 18 bases between them. The DNA of the CDR3 is TGTGCCAGCAGCTTAGGTGCTTGGGGGGAGGATCACAATGAGCAGTTCTTC. It specifies CASSLGAWGEDHNEQFF.

Many counts were recorded for this clonotype. The chain combines TRBV12-3 or TRBV12-4 with TRBJ1-4; unclear D gene. V was clipped by 3 bases and J by 6 bases, with 11 bases between them. The CDR3 runs to 14 residues. CDR3 DNA: TGTGCCAGCAGTTTTAGGGATGGGGATGAAAAACTGTTTTTT. Translating gives CASSFRDGDEKLFF.

Details on this clonotype: A much larger clone lies one base from this, so it may be a read error. V usage is TRBV7-2 and J usage is TRBJ1-1; D may be TRBD1 (6 bases). V lost 5 bases and J lost 0, with 16 bases in between. Germline-derived CDR1 and CDR2 are SGHTA and FQGNSA. The CDR3 contains 16 residues. The CDR3 is CASSVGGGFLNTEAFF. CDR3 nucleotide sequence: TGTGCCAGCAGCGTAGGGGGGGGTTTCCTGAACACTGAAGCTTTCTTT.

The V and J genes are TRBV7-9 and TRBJ2-7; 7 bases are a match to TRBD1. The CDR3 runs 16 residues. Unmatched junction bases numbered 14, after V lost 2 bases and J lost 7 bases. The V gene's germline CDR1 is SEHNR and CDR2 FQNEAQ (reference sequence). The CDR3 region is CASSLIASGGRGEQYF. The CDR3 DNA is TGTGCCAGCAGCTTAATTGCTTCAGGGGGTCGTGGGGAGCAGTACTTC.

This clonotype occurred many times. The J gene is TRBJ1-5, the V gene TRBV27, with unresolved D. The CDR3 loop spans 16 amino acids. Per the germline V gene, CDR1 is MNHEY and CDR2 is SMNVEV (reference sequence). The V gene lost 5 bases and the J gene lost 2 bases, with 16 bases spanning the gap. In nucleotides, the CDR3 is TGTGCCAGCAGTCCCACTGGTCTGGGAGGCAATCAGCCCCAGCATTTT. Protein product: CASSPTGLGGNQPQHF.

This clonotype was recorded a few times. The chain employs TRBV5-8 and TRBJ1-4; D is undetermined. The germline V gene encodes CDR1 SGHTS and CDR2 YDEGEE. V gave up 0 bases and J gave up 8 bases, with 8 bases separating them. The CDR3 covers 13 residues. CDR3 residues: CASSLGWSEKLFF. Written as DNA, the CDR3 is TGTGCCAGCAGCTTGGGTTGGAGCGAAAAACTGTTTTTT.